The entry below gives a single TCR beta chain sequence along with its context. Between the trimmed V and J ends, which lost 8 bases and 0 bases, there was a span of 6 bases. Per the germline V gene, CDR1 is MNHNY and CDR2 is SVGAGI (reference sequence). The CDR3 has 12 residues. The data are from a study of blood T cell repertoires in COVID-19. Across the study: The study drew acute and convalescent COVID-19 samples from the United States, Italy and Spain. PBMCs, B-cell-depleted T cells, or T cells provided the cDNA or gDNA that made up the material.

In the authors' workflow: By means of reference gene primer amplification, nucleated cell counts were estimated. Some clones are missing from TCRdb's copy, which holds only in-frame ones; the method was immunoSEQ multiplex PCR. D and trimming were read from the DNA, whereas the V and J calls and clone size are those reported in that table. The profile shows 150,000 to 200,000 clones, about 83% of them singletons. V gene TRBV6-6 combines with J gene TRBJ2-3; a weak D match, TRBD1 (6 bases). The receptor comes from a human donor in a cohort sampled during active COVID-19. The sequenced material came from peripheral blood. As DNA, the CDR3 is TGTGCCAGCGGACAGAGCACAGATACGCAGTATTTT. Amino acids: CASGQSTDTQYF.